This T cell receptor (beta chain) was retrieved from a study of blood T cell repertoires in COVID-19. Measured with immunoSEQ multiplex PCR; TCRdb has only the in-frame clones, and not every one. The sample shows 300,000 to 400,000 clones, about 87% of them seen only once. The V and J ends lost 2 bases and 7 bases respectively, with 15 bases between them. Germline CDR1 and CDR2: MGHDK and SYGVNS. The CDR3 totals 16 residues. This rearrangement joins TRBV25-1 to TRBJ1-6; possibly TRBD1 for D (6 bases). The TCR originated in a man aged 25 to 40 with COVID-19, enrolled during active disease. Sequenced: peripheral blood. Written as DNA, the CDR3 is TGTGCCAGCAGTGAAGACTTAGGGGGACCCAATTCACCCCTCCACTTT. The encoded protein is CASSEDLGGPNSPLHF.